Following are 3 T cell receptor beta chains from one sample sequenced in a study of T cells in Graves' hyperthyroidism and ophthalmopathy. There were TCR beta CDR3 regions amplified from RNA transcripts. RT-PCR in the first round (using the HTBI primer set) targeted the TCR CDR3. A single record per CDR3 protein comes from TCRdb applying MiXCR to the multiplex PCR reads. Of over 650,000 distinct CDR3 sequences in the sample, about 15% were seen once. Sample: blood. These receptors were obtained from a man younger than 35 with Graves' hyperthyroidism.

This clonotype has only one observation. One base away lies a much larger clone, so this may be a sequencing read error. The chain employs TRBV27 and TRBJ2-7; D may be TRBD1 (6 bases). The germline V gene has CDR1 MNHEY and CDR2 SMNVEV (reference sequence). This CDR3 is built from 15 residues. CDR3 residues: CVSSLKGQGAYEQYF. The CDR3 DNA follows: TGTGTCAGCAGTTTAAAGGGACAAGGAGCCTACGAGCAGTACTTC.

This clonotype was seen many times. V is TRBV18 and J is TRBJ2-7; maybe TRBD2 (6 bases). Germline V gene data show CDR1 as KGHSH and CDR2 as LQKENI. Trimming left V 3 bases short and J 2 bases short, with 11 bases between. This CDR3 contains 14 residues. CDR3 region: CASSPGGITYEQYF. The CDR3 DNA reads TGTGCCAGCTCACCTGGAGGGATCACCTACGAGCAGTACTTC.

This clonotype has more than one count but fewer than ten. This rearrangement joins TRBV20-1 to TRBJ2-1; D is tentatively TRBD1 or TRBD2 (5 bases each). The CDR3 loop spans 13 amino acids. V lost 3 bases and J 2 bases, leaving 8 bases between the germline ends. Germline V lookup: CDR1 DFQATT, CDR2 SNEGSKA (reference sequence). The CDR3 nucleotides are TGCAGTGCTAGGAGGGACCCCTACAATGAGCAGTTCTTC. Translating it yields CSARRDPYNEQFF.